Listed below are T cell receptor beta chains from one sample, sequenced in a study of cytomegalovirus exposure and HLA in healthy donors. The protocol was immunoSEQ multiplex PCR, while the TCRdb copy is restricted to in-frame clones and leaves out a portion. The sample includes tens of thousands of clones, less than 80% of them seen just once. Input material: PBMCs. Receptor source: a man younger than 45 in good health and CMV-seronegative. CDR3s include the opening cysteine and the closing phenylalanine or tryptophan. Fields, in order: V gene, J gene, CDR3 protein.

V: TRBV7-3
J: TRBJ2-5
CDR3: CASSRTGLETQYF

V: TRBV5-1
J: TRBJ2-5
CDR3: CASSLARQIQETQYF

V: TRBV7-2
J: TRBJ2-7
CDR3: CASSLAPGQTYEQYF

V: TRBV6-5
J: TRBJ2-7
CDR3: CASRFKRVSLNEQYF

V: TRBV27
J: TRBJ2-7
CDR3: CASTTLGSPYEQYF

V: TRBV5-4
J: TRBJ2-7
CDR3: CASTPAGQGGNEQYF

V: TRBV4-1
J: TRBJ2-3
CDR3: CASSRERGVTDTQYF

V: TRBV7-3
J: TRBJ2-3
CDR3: CASSFRGVRDTQYF

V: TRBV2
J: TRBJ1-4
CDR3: CASSASGTDYEKLFF

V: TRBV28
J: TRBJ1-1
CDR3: CALYRGTEAFF

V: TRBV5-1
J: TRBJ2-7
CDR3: CASSLGQGLTYEQYF

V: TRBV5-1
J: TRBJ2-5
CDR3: CASSWLAGQGARETQYF

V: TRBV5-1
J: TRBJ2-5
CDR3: CASSLGPHTETQYF

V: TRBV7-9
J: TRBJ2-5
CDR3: CSSTDHRGQETQYF

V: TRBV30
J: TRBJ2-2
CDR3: CAWSLQLWELFF

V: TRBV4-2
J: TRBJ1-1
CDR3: CASSQAGTDTFF

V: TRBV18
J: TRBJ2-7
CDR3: CASSPPGRSEAEQYF

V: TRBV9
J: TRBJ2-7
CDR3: CASSEGPAGNYEQYF

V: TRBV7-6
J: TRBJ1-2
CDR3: CASSPRGQIHANYGYTF

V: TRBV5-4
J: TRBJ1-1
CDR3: CASSFRNTEAFF

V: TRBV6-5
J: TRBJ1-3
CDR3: CASMLRAFSGNTIYF

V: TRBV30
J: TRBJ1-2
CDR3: CAWDGTATNYGYTF

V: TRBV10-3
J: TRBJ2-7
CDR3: CAIGTGAYEQYF

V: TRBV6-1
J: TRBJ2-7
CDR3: CASSGRDSYEQYF

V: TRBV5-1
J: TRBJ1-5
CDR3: CASSLSGTAKPQHF

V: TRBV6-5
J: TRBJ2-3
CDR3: CAIGRLAESTDTQYF

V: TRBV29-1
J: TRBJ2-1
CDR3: CSAIWGAGRESIYNEQFF

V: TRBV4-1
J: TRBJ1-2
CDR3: CASSPIAGQINYGYTF